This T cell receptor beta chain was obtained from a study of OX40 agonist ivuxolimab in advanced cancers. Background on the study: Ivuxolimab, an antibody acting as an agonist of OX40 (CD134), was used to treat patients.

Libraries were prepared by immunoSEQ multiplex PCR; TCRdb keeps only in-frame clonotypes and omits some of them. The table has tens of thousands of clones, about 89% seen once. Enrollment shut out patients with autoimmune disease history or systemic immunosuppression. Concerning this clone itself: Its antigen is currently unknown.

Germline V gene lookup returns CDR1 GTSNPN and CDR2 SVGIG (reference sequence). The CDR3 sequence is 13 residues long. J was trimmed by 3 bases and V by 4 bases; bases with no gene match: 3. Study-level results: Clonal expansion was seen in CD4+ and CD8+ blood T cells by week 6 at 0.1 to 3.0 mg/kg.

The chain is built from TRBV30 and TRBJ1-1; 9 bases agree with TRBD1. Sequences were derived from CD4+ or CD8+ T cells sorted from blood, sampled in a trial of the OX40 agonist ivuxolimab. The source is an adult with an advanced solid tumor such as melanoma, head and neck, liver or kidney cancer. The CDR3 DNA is TGTGCCTGGACCCGGACAGGGGACACTGAAGCTTTCTTT. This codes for CAWTRTGDTEAFF. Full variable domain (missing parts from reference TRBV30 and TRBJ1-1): SQTIHQWPATLVQPVGSPLSLECTVEGTSNPNLYWYRQAAGRGLQLLFYSVGIGQISSEVPQNLSASRPQDRQFILSSKKLLLSDSGFYLCAWTRTGDTEAFFGQGTRLTVV.